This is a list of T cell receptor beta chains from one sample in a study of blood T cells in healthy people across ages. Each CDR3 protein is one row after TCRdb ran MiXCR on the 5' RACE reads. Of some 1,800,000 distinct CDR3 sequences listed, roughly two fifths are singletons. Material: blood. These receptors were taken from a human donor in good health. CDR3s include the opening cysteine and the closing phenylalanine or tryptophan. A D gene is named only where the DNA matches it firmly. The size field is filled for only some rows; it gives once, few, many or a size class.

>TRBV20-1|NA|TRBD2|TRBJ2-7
CSANRGGLYEQYF
TGCAGTGCCAACCGGGGGGGCCTGTACGAGCAGTACTTC
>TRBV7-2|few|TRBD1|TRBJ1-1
CASSARTGTIMNTEAFF
TGTGCCAGCAGCGCTAGGACAGGGACGATCATGAACACTGAAGCTTTCTTT
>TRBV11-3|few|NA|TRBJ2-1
CASSLVGYTPNEQFF
TGTGCCAGCAGCTTAGTAGGGTACACCCCCAATGAGCAGTTCTTC
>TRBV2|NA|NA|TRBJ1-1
CASRGGGFSAFF
TGTGCCAGCAGAGGGGGAGGGTTTTCAGCTTTCTTT
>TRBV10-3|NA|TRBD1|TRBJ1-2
CAISWTGGELRKGYTF
TGTGCCATCAGTTGGACAGGGGGAGAATTAAGAAAGGGCTACACCTTC
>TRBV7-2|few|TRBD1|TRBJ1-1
CAIQTGSMNTEAFF
TGTGCCATACAGACAGGGTCGATGAACACTGAAGCTTTCTTT
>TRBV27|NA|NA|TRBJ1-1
CASSSWGHNTEAFF
TGTGCCAGCAGTTCCTGGGGACACAACACTGAAGCTTTCTTT
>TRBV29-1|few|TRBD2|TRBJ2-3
CSVAERGGIDTQYF
TGCAGCGTTGCTGAGCGGGGGGGCATAGATACGCAGTATTTT
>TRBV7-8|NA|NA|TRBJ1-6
CASSPERDRNSPLHF
TGTGCCAGCAGCCCCGAGAGGGATCGGAATTCACCCCTCCACTTT
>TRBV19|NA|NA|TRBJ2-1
CASSDGKPTRSYNEQFF
TGTGCCAGTAGTGACGGAAAACCTACGAGGTCCTACAATGAGCAGTTCTTC
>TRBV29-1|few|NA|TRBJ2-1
CSVEGEGEQFF
TGCAGCGTTGAGGGAGAGGGTGAGCAGTTCTTC
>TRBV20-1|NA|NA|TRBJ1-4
CSAPSGQNEKLFF
TGCAGTGCTCCTTCTGGGCAGAATGAAAAACTGTTTTTT
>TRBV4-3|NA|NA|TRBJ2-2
CASSQDWRARTGELFF
TGCGCCAGCAGCCAAGACTGGAGGGCTCGAACCGGGGAGCTGTTTTTT
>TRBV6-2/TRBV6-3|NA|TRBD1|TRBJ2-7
CATTQDRAIPYEQYF
TGTGCCACTACACAGGACAGGGCGATTCCCTACGAGCAGTACTTC
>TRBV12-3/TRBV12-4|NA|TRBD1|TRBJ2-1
CASSLASAGGLRQFF
TGTGCCAGCAGTTTAGCCTCGGCAGGGGGCCTCAGGCAGTTCTTC
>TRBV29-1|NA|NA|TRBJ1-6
CSVGVGGDSPLHF
TGCAGCGTTGGAGTGGGGGGCGATTCACCCCTCCACTTT
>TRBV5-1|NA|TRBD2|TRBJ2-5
CASSSGTSGGAWQETRYF
TGCGCCAGCAGCTCCGGGACTAGCGGGGGGGCTTGGCAAGAGACCCGGTACTTC
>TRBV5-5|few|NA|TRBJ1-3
CASNSLGGQLTGNTIYF
TGTGCCAGCAACTCTCTGGGGGGGCAGTTGACTGGAAACACCATATATTTT
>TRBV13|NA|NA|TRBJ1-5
CASSLHRQQNQPQHF
TGTGCCAGCAGCCTCCACCGGCAGCAAAATCAGCCCCAGCATTTT
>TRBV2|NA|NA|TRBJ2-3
CASSEWGHEYF
TGTGCCAGCAGTGAGTGGGGGCACGAGTATTTT
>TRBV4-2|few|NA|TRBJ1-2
CASSQVSGIDGYTF
TGTGCCAGCAGCCAAGTATCAGGGATCGATGGCTACACCTTC
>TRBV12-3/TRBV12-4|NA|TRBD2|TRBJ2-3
CASSFLYGGTDTQYF
TGTGCCAGCAGTTTCTTGTACGGGGGGACAGATACGCAGTATTTT
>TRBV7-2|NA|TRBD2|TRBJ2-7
CASSFERGSYEQYF
TGTGCCAGCAGCTTTGAGCGGGGTTCCTACGAGCAGTACTTC
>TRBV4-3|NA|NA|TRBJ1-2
CASSLWRGEANYGYTF
TGCGCCAGCAGCCTTTGGCGGGGGGAAGCTAACTATGGCTACACCTTC
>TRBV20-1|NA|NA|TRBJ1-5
CSARDGGEEQPQHF
TGCAGTGCTAGAGATGGGGGAGAAGAGCAGCCCCAGCATTTT
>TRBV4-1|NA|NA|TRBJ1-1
CASSQDLDGYQAFF
TGCGCCAGCAGCCAAGATTTAGATGGGTATCAAGCTTTCTTT
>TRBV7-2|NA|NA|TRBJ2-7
CASSLRNRDTEQYF
TGTGCCAGCAGCTTGAGGAACAGGGACACTGAGCAGTACTTC
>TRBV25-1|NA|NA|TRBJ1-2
CASSVSGTGSWGYTF
TGTGCCAGCAGTGTATCCGGGACGGGTTCATGGGGCTACACCTTC
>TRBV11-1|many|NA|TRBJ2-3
CASQLLGALVSEDTQYF
TGTGCCAGCCAACTCCTAGGGGCACTCGTGTCGGAAGATACGCAGTATTTT
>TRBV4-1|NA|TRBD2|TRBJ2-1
CASSQTATSGNEQFF
TGCGCCAGCAGCCAGACCGCGACTAGCGGGAATGAGCAGTTCTTC
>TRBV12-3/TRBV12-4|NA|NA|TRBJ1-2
CASRTAMGYTF
TGTGCCAGCAGGACGGCTATGGGCTACACCTTC
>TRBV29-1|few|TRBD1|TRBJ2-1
CSVEDRGRYNEQFF
TGCAGCGTGGAGGACAGGGGGCGATACAATGAGCAGTTCTTC
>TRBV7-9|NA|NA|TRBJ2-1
CASSPWSGMGNEQFF
TGTGCCAGCAGCCCGTGGTCAGGGATGGGTAATGAGCAGTTCTTC
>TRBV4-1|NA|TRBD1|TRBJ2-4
CASTPTGTAPPGQYF
TGCGCCAGCACTCCAACCGGGACAGCCCCTCCTGGGCAGTACTTC
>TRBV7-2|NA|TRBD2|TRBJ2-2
CASSWSGGARTGELFF
TGTGCCAGCAGCTGGAGCGGGGGGGCGAGGACCGGGGAGCTGTTTTTT
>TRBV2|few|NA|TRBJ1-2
CASRAGDLGGYTF
TGTGCCAGCAGGGCCGGGGACCTTGGCGGCTACACCTTC
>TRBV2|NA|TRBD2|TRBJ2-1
CASSGQRGSSYNEQFF
TGTGCCAGCTCTGGCCAGCGGGGGAGCTCCTACAATGAGCAGTTCTTC
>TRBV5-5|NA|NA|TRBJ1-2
CASSVINRGYTF
TGTGCCAGCAGCGTAATCAATAGAGGCTACACCTTC
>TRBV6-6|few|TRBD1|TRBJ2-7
CASSPRRGPSPSYEQYF
TGTGCCAGCAGCCCCCGCAGGGGGCCTTCTCCTTCCTACGAGCAGTACTTC
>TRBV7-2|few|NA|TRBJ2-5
CASSLVALVGQETQYF
TGTGCCAGCAGCTTAGTGGCCCTAGTTGGCCAAGAGACCCAGTACTTC
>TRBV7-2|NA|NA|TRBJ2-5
CASSLDGLGEETQYF
TGTGCCAGCAGCTTAGATGGATTGGGGGAAGAGACCCAGTACTTC